The 29 T cell receptor beta chains listed next were all sequenced from one sample in a study of blood T cell repertoires in COVID-19. Clones were sequenced by immunoSEQ multiplex PCR, and TCRdb holds only the in-frame ones, with some missing. Of about 300,000 clones detected, more than 75% appear once; the ten largest clones hold approximately 4.1%. Sequenced sample: PBMCs or T cells enriched from blood (not recorded which). These receptors were obtained from a man aged 30-40 years who had recovered from COVID-19.

This clone was detected only once. The chain links TRBV14 to TRBJ1-1; the match to TRBD1 covers 8 bases. The germline gives CDR1 SGHDN, CDR2 FVKESK. J gave up 0 bases and V 4 bases, and 4 bases lay outside the gene matches. The CDR3 extends over 15 amino acids. The CDR3 DNA reads as TGTGCCAGCAGCCCTTGGACAGGGCTGAACACTGAAGCTTTCTTT. It yields the protein CASSPWTGLNTEAFF.

The V gene is TRBV19, the J gene TRBJ2-1; 10 bases are a match to TRBD2. Germline CDR1 reads LNHDA; CDR2 reads SQIVND (reference sequence). V was pared by 7 bases and J by 4 bases, with 10 bases of the junction left unmatched. The CDR3 has 16 amino acids. As DNA, the CDR3 is TGTGCCAGTAAAGGGGAGCGGGAGGGAATATACAATGAGCAGTTCTTC. This gives the protein CASKGEREGIYNEQFF.

The rearrangement links TRBV23-1 to TRBJ1-6; D is ambiguous. TRBV23-1 is an ORF, with its function uncertain. The CDR3 contains 10 residues. Trimming shortened V by 11 bases and J by 8 bases, and 7 bases separated the two germline ends. DNA of the CDR3: TGCGCCCCCAGCGATTCACCCCTCCACTTT. Its protein is CAPSDSPLHF.

The J gene is TRBJ1-2, the V gene TRBV7-2; TRBD1 aligns across 8 bases. With 7 bases clipped from V and 0 bases from J, the junction kept 13 bases outside the gene matches. This CDR3 comprises 17 residues. Germline V gives CDR1 SGHTA, CDR2 FQGNSA. The CDR3 loop is CASTQGTGALANYGYTF. CDR3 DNA: TGTGCCAGCACCCAGGGGACAGGAGCCCTAGCTAACTATGGCTACACCTTC.

Written as DNA, the CDR3 is TGTGCCAGCAGCTTGGACGGGACAGGAGCTCATCTGGACCATGGCTACACCTTC. It specifies CASSLDGTGAHLDHGYTF. V and J are TRBV7-2 and TRBJ1-2; 8 positions match TRBD1. Germline assignment: CDR1 SGHTA and CDR2 FQGNSA. The CDR3 length is 18 residues. The V gene end was trimmed by 3 bases and the J gene end by 6 bases; junction bases not matched to a gene: 18.

The rearrangement uses TRBV3-1 (or the pseudogene TRBV3-2) and TRBJ1-1, with 8 bases fitting TRBD1. The CDR3 is 14 amino acids. V lost 4 bases and J lost 4; bases outside the gene matches: 5. Germline CDR1 is LGHDT and CDR2 is YNNKEL (reference sequence). CDR3 nucleotides: TGTGCCAGCAGCCTCCGAACAGGGGGCACTGAAGCTTTCTTT. Protein: CASSLRTGGTEAFF.

The rearrangement joins TRBV5-1 to TRBJ2-1; 10 positions agree with TRBD2. V dropped 2 bases and J dropped 5; count of bases not matched to a gene: 4. The V gene's germline CDR1 is SGHRS and CDR2 YFSETQ. The CDR3 has 15 amino acids. CDR3 amino acids: CASSFLAGDNNEQFF. In nucleotides, the CDR3 is TGCGCCAGCAGCTTCCTAGCGGGGGACAACAATGAGCAGTTCTTC. The complete variable domain, with remaining parts taken from reference TRBV5-1 and TRBJ2-1, reads KAGVTQTPRYLIKTRGQQVTLSCSPISGHRSVSWYQQTPGQGLQFLFEYFSETQRNKGNFPGRFSGRQFSNSRSEMNVSTLELGDSALYLCASSFLAGDNNEQFFGPGTRLTVL.

J is TRBJ1-5 and V is TRBV19, with D perhaps matching TRBD1 (6 bases). This CDR3 region has 14 residues. CDR1 and CDR2 from the germline V gene are LNHDA and SQIVND (reference sequence). Trimming shortened V by 5 bases and J by 4 bases, and 12 bases separated the two germline ends. The CDR3 here is CASSSQGFNQPQHF. The CDR3 nucleotides read TGTGCCAGTAGTTCCCAGGGGTTTAATCAGCCCCAGCATTTT.

V is TRBV4-1 and J is TRBJ2-5; D not certain. The CDR3 runs 14 residues. V shed 5 bases and J shed 4 bases, with 14 bases lying between them. Germline V gives CDR1 MGHRA, CDR2 YSYEKL. The CDR3 DNA sequence: TGCGCCAGCAGCGCGAGGCGTTCGTCAGAGACCCAGTACTTC. The encoded protein is CASSARRSSETQYF.

The sample holds a few counts of this clone. This chain links TRBV19 with TRBJ1-1, with D possibly matching TRBD1 (6 bases). The CDR3 sequence is 13 residues long. V lost 5 bases to trimming and J lost 1 base, with 8 bases between them. Germline CDR1 reads LNHDA; CDR2 reads SQIVND (reference sequence). DNA for the CDR3: TGTGCCAGTAGTGCGACAGGGAACACTGAAGCTTTCTTT. Translation: CASSATGNTEAFF.

The V gene is TRBV7-6, the J gene TRBJ2-1; D is ambiguous. V gave up 0 bases and J gave up 0 bases, with 6 bases separating them. Germline V gene sequence: CDR1 SGHVS, CDR2 FNYEAQ. The CDR3 covers 15 residues. CDR3 loop: CASSLAPGSYNEQFF. CDR3 DNA sequence: TGTGCCAGCAGCTTAGCCCCGGGCTCCTACAATGAGCAGTTCTTC. Variable domain in full (rest from reference TRBV7-6 and TRBJ2-1): GAGVSQSPRYKVTKRGQDVALRCDPISGHVSLYWYRQALGQGPEFLTYFNYEAQQDKSGLPNDRFSAERPEGSISTLTIQRTEQRDSAMYRCASSLAPGSYNEQFFGPGTRLTVL.

This chain uses TRBV27 with TRBJ1-1; weak D call: TRBD1 (5 bases). The V gene's germline CDR1 is MNHEY and CDR2 SMNVEV (reference sequence). V lost 3 bases, J lost 7 bases, and 15 bases lay in between. CDR3 length: 14 residues. CDR3 amino acids: CASSFFGQGVEAFF. In nucleotides, the CDR3 is TGTGCCAGCAGTTTTTTTGGCCAGGGCGTTGAAGCTTTCTTT.

The chain joins TRBV5-1 to TRBJ1-2, with 8 bases aligning to TRBD1. The CDR3 consists of 13 residues. V was clipped by 0 bases and J by 7 bases; unmatched bases: 2. CDR1 is SGHRS, CDR2 YFSETQ, per germline. The CDR3 DNA sequence: TGCGCCAGCAGCTTGGGCCAGGGGGCTGGCTACACCTTC. Translated: CASSLGQGAGYTF.

V is TRBV5-1 and J is TRBJ1-2, with unresolved D. The CDR3 is 13 residues long. Per germline, CDR1 SGHRS and CDR2 YFSETQ. V was cut by 5 bases and J by 4 bases, with 12 bases left in between. CDR3 sequence: CASRGGPSYGYTF. The DNA for the CDR3 is TGCGCCAGCAGGGGAGGGCCAAGCTATGGCTACACCTTC.

The genes are TRBV7-9 and TRBJ2-1, with 15 nucleotides matching TRBD2. V dropped 4 bases and J dropped 0; count of bases not matched to a gene: 4. The CDR3 runs to 18 residues. Germline lookup yields CDR1 SEHNR and CDR2 FQNEAQ (reference sequence). Here the CDR3 reads CASSSGTSGRFSYNEQFF. The CDR3 nucleotides read TGTGCCAGCAGCTCAGGGACTAGCGGGAGGTTCTCCTACAATGAGCAGTTCTTC.

The chain recombines TRBV6-4 with TRBJ1-1; possible D gene TRBD1, 6 bases. The CDR3 is made up of 14 amino acids. Germline V gene sequence: CDR1 MRHNA, CDR2 SNTAGT. Trimming left V 6 bases short and J 4 bases short, with 15 bases between. The CDR3 sequence: CASRARGFSTEAFF. The CDR3 coding sequence is TGTGCCAGCAGGGCCAGGGGTTTTAGCACTGAAGCTTTCTTT.

The rearrangement joins TRBV7-9 to TRBJ2-3; TRBD2 matches 10 bases. Germline V lookup: CDR1 SEHNR, CDR2 FQNEAQ (reference sequence). With 6 bases clipped from V and 1 base from J, the junction kept 7 bases outside the gene matches. The CDR3 length is 16 residues. CDR3 nucleotides: TGTGCCAGCAGTCCCGCAGCGGGAGGGGGCACAGATACGCAGTATTTT. It codes for CASSPAAGGGTDTQYF.

The rearrangement links TRBV7-2 to TRBJ2-7; 8 nucleotides agree with TRBD1. The germline CDR1 and CDR2 sequences are SGHTA and FQGNSA. Trimming at V came to 1 base and at J to 3 bases, leaving 2 bases not matched to a gene. There are 14 residues in the CDR3. The CDR3 spells CASSLGDRIYEQYF. Written as DNA, the CDR3 is TGTGCCAGCAGCTTAGGGGACAGGATCTACGAGCAGTACTTC.

This clone was picked up a small number of times. This chain connects TRBV30 to TRBJ1-2; 7 bases match TRBD1. CDR3 size: 13 residues. Germline values: CDR1 GTSNPN, CDR2 SVGIG (reference sequence). V was pared by 3 bases and J by 4 bases, with 5 bases of the junction left unmatched. In nucleotides, the CDR3 is TGTGCCTGGAGGACAGGGATAAGCTATGGCTACACCTTC. Its translation is CAWRTGISYGYTF.

The sample holds a few counts of this clone. V usage is TRBV2 and J usage is TRBJ1-6; D ambiguous. The CDR3 is made up of 11 amino acids. V lost 6 bases, J lost 7 bases, and 4 bases lay in between. CDR1 SNHLY and CDR2 FYNNEI come from the germline V gene. CDR3 sequence reads: CASRTNSPLHF. The CDR3 DNA reads as TGTGCCAGCAGGACAAATTCACCCCTCCACTTT.

This clone was recorded a few times. The rearrangement uses TRBV3-1 (or the pseudogene TRBV3-2) and TRBJ1-5; no definite D call. Germline lookup yields CDR1 LGHDT and CDR2 YNNKEL (reference sequence). V was trimmed by 1 base and J by 7 bases, leaving 8 bases between them. CDR3 length: 13 amino acids. CDR3 region: CASSQGYKQPQHF. CDR3 bases: TGTGCCAGCAGCCAAGGGTACAAACAGCCCCAGCATTTT.

This sequence joins TRBV6-5 and TRBJ2-3, with 8 nucleotides matching TRBD2. The CDR3 is 15 residues long. V gave up 6 bases and J gave up 6 bases; unmatched junction bases: 11. From germline, CDR1 is MNHEY and CDR2 SVGAGI. For the CDR3, the DNA is TGTGCCAGCAGCCCCGTGCGCCGGGGGGGGGATACGCAGTATTTT. Translation: CASSPVRRGGDTQYF.

This chain links TRBV3-1 (or the pseudogene TRBV3-2) with TRBJ2-3, with D tentatively TRBD2 (5 bases). This CDR3 comprises 15 residues. The germline V gene has CDR1 LGHDT and CDR2 YNNKEL (reference sequence). The germline V and J ends were trimmed by 0 bases and 8 bases, with 15 bases remaining between them. CDR3: CASSQDRPFSGTQYF. The CDR3, as DNA: TGTGCCAGCAGCCAAGATCGCCCGTTCAGCGGTACGCAGTATTTT.

CDR3 nucleotide sequence: TGTGCCAGCAGGACAGGGGGCAACGGCAATGAGCAGTTCTTC. The encoded protein is CASRTGGNGNEQFF. V is TRBV6-5 and J is TRBJ2-1; 10 nucleotides line up with TRBD1. V shed 6 bases, J shed 6 bases, and the junction held 5 bases outside the gene matches. The germline V gene has CDR1 MNHEY and CDR2 SVGAGI. CDR3 length: 14 residues.

This chain's CDR3 is CASSARGWGLAGVNEQFF. CDR3 bases: TGTGCCAGCAGCGCCAGAGGTTGGGGACTAGCGGGAGTGAATGAGCAGTTCTTC. The gene calls are TRBV9 and TRBJ2-1; 14 nucleotides agree with TRBD2. V trimming: 3 bases; J trimming: 7 bases; junction bases outside the gene matches: 12. Looked up from germline, CDR1 is SGDLS and CDR2 is YYNGEE. The CDR3 runs to 18 residues. Together with reference TRBV9 and TRBJ2-1, the CDR3 gives the full variable domain: DSGVTQTPKHLITATGQRVTLRCSPRSGDLSVYWYQQSLDQGLQFLIQYYNGEERAKGNILERFSAQQFPDLHSELNLSSLELGDSALYFCASSARGWGLAGVNEQFFGPGTRLTVL.

The chain combines TRBV7-8 with TRBJ2-1; TRBD2 matches 9 bases. J lost 9 bases, V lost 8 bases, and 23 bases had no gene match. This CDR3 is built from 18 residues. The germline V gene has CDR1 SGHVS and CDR2 FQNEAQ. The CDR3 region has the DNA TGTGCCAGCGTTTCAGACACAGCCGGGACTAGCAGGGATGGTGAGCAGTTCTTC. As protein: CASVSDTAGTSRDGEQFF.

The chain combines TRBV7-9 with TRBJ1-2, with D unresolved. Trimming removed 1 base at V and 5 bases at J, with 11 bases between. The CDR3 loop spans 14 amino acids. Germline values: CDR1 SEHNR, CDR2 FQNEAQ (reference sequence). CDR3 region: CASSLGGFGYGYTF. The CDR3, as DNA: TGTGCCAGCAGCTTAGGCGGTTTTGGGTATGGCTACACCTTC.

J is TRBJ2-3 and V is TRBV7-6; the match to TRBD2 covers 15 bases. This CDR3 comprises 21 residues. The junction had 11 bases not matched to a gene; V was cut back by 1 base and J by 0 bases. Germline loops: CDR1 SGHVS, CDR2 FNYEAQ. For the CDR3, the DNA is TGTGCCAGCAGCTTAGTTGAGGGACTAGCGGGGGGACCATCTAGCACAGATACGCAGTATTTT. It is translated as CASSLVEGLAGGPSSTDTQYF.

The chain joins TRBV5-1 to TRBJ1-1; TRBD1 aligns across 8 bases. Germline V gene lookup returns CDR1 SGHRS and CDR2 YFSETQ. V shed 4 bases, J shed 1 base, and the junction held 6 bases outside the gene matches. The CDR3 contains 15 residues. The CDR3 sequence is CASSGWTGPNTEAFF. CDR3 sequence (DNA): TGCGCCAGCAGCGGCTGGACAGGGCCGAACACTGAAGCTTTCTTT.